This entry describes one T cell receptor beta chain. Antigen unknown. The data were produced by immunoSEQ multiplex PCR, yet TCRdb's version contains in-frame clones alone and is incomplete. The table lists 90,000 to 120,000 clones, about 86% of them singletons. V shed 5 bases, J shed 6 bases, and the junction held 8 bases outside the gene matches. Germline assignment: CDR1 SGDLS and CDR2 YYNGEE. This CDR3 comprises 15 residues. This sample is drawn from a study of T cell responses to AZD1222 COVID-19 vaccine. Overall study: Whether given at about 4 or about 12 weeks, second doses were pooled.

The study's findings and limits: Spike-specific TCR depth and breadth grew after two AZD1222 doses. Females outnumbered males among donors, who were mostly white British; clonal diversity was possibly underestimated.

Sequenced material: peripheral blood, taken on day 0 of AZD1222 vaccination. The J gene is TRBJ2-3, the V gene TRBV9, with 11 positions matching TRBD2. The receptor was derived from an adult in good health. CDR3 coding DNA: TGTGCCAGCAGAGGGGGACTAGCGGATGCGGATACGCAGTATTTT. It yields the protein CASRGGLADADTQYF.